Listed below are T cell receptor beta chains from one sample, sequenced in a study of blood T cell repertoires in COVID-19. The repertoire was sequenced with immunoSEQ multiplex PCR; TCRdb's copy has only in-frame clones and lacks some. The table has 150,000 or so clones, about four fifths seen once. The sequencing sample was made of peripheral blood. The receptors were gathered from a man in his forties who had recovered from COVID-19. Both conserved end residues are part of each CDR3. D genes are given only for firm matches. Only part of the rows carry a size: once, few, many, or a class if the clone is expanded.

D gene,V gene,clone size,J gene,CDR3 protein,CDR3 DNA
.,TRBV5-6,.,TRBJ1-2,CASSLDHTLDYGYTF,TGTGCCAGCAGCTTGGATCACACGCTCGACTATGGCTACACCTTC
.,TRBV4-3,.,TRBJ1-1,CASSQGQSRTEAFF,TGCGCCAGCAGCCAAGGACAGTCGAGGACTGAAGCTTTCTTT
.,TRBV6-6,.,TRBJ2-2,CASTSGLVTGELFF,TGTGCCAGCACTTCAGGTCTTGTCACCGGGGAGCTGTTTTTT
.,TRBV30,.,TRBJ2-1,CAWSHRDGEQFF,TGTGCCTGGAGTCACAGGGACGGGGAGCAGTTCTTC
.,TRBV10-3,.,TRBJ2-3,CATTLQSTDTQYF,TGTGCCACCACTTTACAGAGCACAGATACGCAGTATTTT
.,TRBV9,once,TRBJ2-1,CASSTGQTYNEQFF,TGTGCCAGCAGCACCGGACAAACCTACAATGAGCAGTTCTTC
.,TRBV15,.,TRBJ2-1,CATSRDRGYEQFF,TGTGCCACCAGCAGAGATCGTGGCTATGAGCAGTTCTTC
.,TRBV9,.,TRBJ1-2,CASSPNNSPNYGYTF,TGTGCCAGCAGCCCTAATAACAGTCCTAACTATGGCTACACCTTC
.,TRBV11-3,once,TRBJ2-7,CASSLDIRNEQYF,TGTGCCAGCAGCTTAGATATCAGGAACGAGCAGTACTTC
.,TRBV30,.,TRBJ2-3,CAWSGFTGSTDTQYF,TGTGCCTGGAGTGGGTTCACGGGAAGCACAGATACGCAGTATTTT
.,TRBV16,.,TRBJ1-5,CASSHGNRRGFSNQPQHF,TGTGCCAGCAGCCACGGCAACCGTAGGGGATTCAGCAATCAGCCCCAGCATTTT
.,TRBV2,.,TRBJ2-1,CASSGQEYNEQFF,TGTGCCAGCAGTGGACAGGAGTACAATGAGCAGTTCTTC
.,TRBV9,.,TRBJ1-6,CASSQRVTDSPLHF,TGTGCCAGCAGCCAACGGGTTACTGATTCACCCCTCCACTTT
TRBD1,TRBV7-9,.,TRBJ1-1,CASKDRFNTEAFF,TGTGCCAGCAAGGACAGGTTTAACACTGAAGCTTTCTTT
.,TRBV5-6,.,TRBJ1-5,CASSWGGPRGNQPQHF,TGTGCCAGCAGCTGGGGGGGACCCCGGGGCAATCAGCCCCAGCATTTT
TRBD1,TRBV20-1,.,TRBJ2-7,CSASSQGASYEQYF,TGCAGTGCTAGTTCACAGGGGGCTTCCTACGAGCAGTACTTC
.,TRBV11-3,.,TRBJ2-1,CASSLIQGRYNEQFF,TGTGCCAGCAGCTTGATACAGGGCCGCTACAATGAGCAGTTCTTC
TRBD1,TRBV28,.,TRBJ1-6,CASSFLGQWNSPLHF,TGTGCCAGCAGTTTCTTGGGACAGTGGAATTCACCCCTCCACTTT
.,TRBV15,.,TRBJ1-4,CATRALGAREKLFF,TGTGCCACCAGGGCCCTGGGCGCCAGGGAAAAACTGTTTTTT
.,TRBV28,.,TRBJ1-2,CASSLSSGANYGYTF,TGTGCCAGCAGTTTATCTTCAGGGGCTAACTATGGCTACACCTTC
.,TRBV12-3/TRBV12-4,.,TRBJ2-5,CASSGSTQETQYF,TGTGCCAGCTCAGGGTCTACGCAGGAGACCCAGTACTTC
.,TRBV11-2,.,TRBJ2-5,CASTPSLQETQYF,TGTGCCAGCACCCCTAGCTTACAAGAGACCCAGTACTTC
TRBD1,TRBV11-3,.,TRBJ2-1,CASSLEGTGLLNEQFF,TGTGCCAGCAGCTTAGAGGGGACAGGGCTGCTCAATGAGCAGTTCTTC
TRBD1,TRBV24-1,.,TRBJ2-2,CATRGQANTGELFF,TGTGCCACCCGGGGACAGGCGAACACCGGGGAGCTGTTTTTT
TRBD1,TRBV11-2,.,TRBJ2-5,CASSMTGLGETQYF,TGTGCCAGCAGCATGACAGGGTTGGGAGAGACCCAGTACTTC
TRBD2,TRBV19,.,TRBJ2-7,CASSTGLAASYEQYF,TGTGCCAGTAGTACGGGACTAGCGGCTTCCTACGAGCAGTACTTC
TRBD1,TRBV19,many,TRBJ1-2,CASSIRGQGFGYTF,TGTGCCAGTAGTATCAGAGGACAGGGGTTTGGCTACACCTTC
.,TRBV14,.,TRBJ1-1,CASSQDRGGKTEAFF,TGTGCCAGCAGCCAAGATCGCGGGGGGAAGACTGAAGCTTTCTTT
.,TRBV28,.,TRBJ1-6,CASSPYRNGNSPLHF,TGTGCCAGCAGTCCCTACAGGAACGGAAATTCACCCCTCCACTTT
.,TRBV4-3,.,TRBJ2-2,CASSPFGADGELFF,TGCGCCAGCAGCCCCTTTGGGGCTGACGGGGAGCTGTTTTTT
TRBD2,TRBV24-1,.,TRBJ2-3,CATSDGGGRDADTQYF,TGTGCCACCAGTGATGGTGGCGGGAGGGATGCAGATACGCAGTATTTT
.,TRBV5-1,.,TRBJ1-4,CASSSAPIGGEKLFF,TGCGCCAGCAGCTCAGCCCCTATAGGCGGTGAAAAACTGTTTTTT
TRBD2,TRBV9,.,TRBJ2-7,CASSVNLGEGEQYF,TGTGCCAGCAGCGTAAACCTGGGGGAGGGCGAGCAGTACTTC
.,TRBV4-2,.,TRBJ2-5,CASSGGAWQETQYF,TGTGCCAGCAGTGGGGGGGCCTGGCAAGAGACCCAGTACTTC
.,TRBV7-2,.,TRBJ2-1,CASSTILGGEQFF,TGTGCCAGCAGCACCATACTAGGGGGTGAGCAGTTCTTC
.,TRBV7-2,.,TRBJ2-5,CASSLVGGKEETQYF,TGTGCCAGCAGCTTAGTCGGGGGTAAAGAAGAGACCCAGTACTTC
.,TRBV7-8,.,TRBJ2-2,CASSLAGGTNTGELFF,TGTGCCAGCAGCTTAGCCGGCGGAACAAACACCGGGGAGCTGTTTTTT
.,TRBV29-1,.,TRBJ1-2,CSVVGRDYGYTF,TGCAGCGTTGTTGGCAGGGACTATGGCTACACCTTC